The 25 T cell receptor beta chains below all came from one sample that was sequenced in a study of blood T cell repertoires in COVID-19. Clones were read by immunoSEQ multiplex PCR, and TCRdb kept only the in-frame ones, dropping some. This sample has under 200,000 clones, with about 86% found just once. The sample was peripheral blood. The receptors derive from a man aged 45-65 years with active or convalescent COVID-19.

The rearrangement joins TRBV6-2 or TRBV6-3 to TRBJ2-1; 12 bases map to TRBD2. Per the germline V gene, CDR1 is MNHEY and CDR2 is SVGEGT. The CDR3 extends over 16 amino acids. The trim removed 6 bases at V and 4 bases at J, leaving 7 bases unmatched. The CDR3 loop is CASRPSGGAGYNEQFF. The CDR3 region has the DNA TGTGCCAGCAGGCCTAGCGGGGGGGCGGGATACAATGAGCAGTTCTTC.

The V and J genes are TRBV19 and TRBJ2-2; 10 nucleotides line up with TRBD2. J lost 1 base, V lost 8 bases, and 4 bases had no gene match. Per germline, CDR1 LNHDA and CDR2 SQIVND (reference sequence). The CDR3 extends over 15 amino acids. CDR3 loop: CASSWTSGNTGELFF. For the CDR3, the DNA is TGTGCCAGTTCTTGGACTAGCGGGAACACCGGGGAGCTGTTTTTT. The full variable domain, rest sourced from reference TRBV19 and TRBJ2-2, is DGGITQSPKYLFRKEGQNVTLSCEQNLNHDAMYWYRQDPGQGLRLIYYSQIVNDFQKGDIAEGYSVSREKKESFPLTVTSAQKNPTAFYLCASSWTSGNTGELFFGEGSRLTVL.

The J gene is TRBJ1-2, the V gene TRBV7-2, with 9 bases aligning to TRBD1. J was trimmed by 4 bases and V by 5 bases; bases with no gene match: 11. This CDR3 comprises 16 residues. Germline loops: CDR1 SGHTA, CDR2 FQGNSA. The CDR3 here is CASSPNPGQGVYGYTF. CDR3 nucleotide sequence: TGTGCCAGCAGCCCTAACCCGGGACAGGGCGTCTATGGCTACACCTTC.

The chain has TRBV9 and TRBJ1-1; no reliable D call. Germline CDR1 SGDLS, CDR2 YYNGEE. Trimming removed 0 bases at V and 1 base at J, with 10 bases between. This CDR3 has 15 residues. Here the CDR3 DNA reads TGTGCCAGCAGCGTAGTTTCGGGTCCGAACACTGAAGCTTTCTTT. This sequence encodes CASSVVSGPNTEAFF.

The chain uses TRBV12-3 or TRBV12-4 and TRBJ1-1; no clear D gene. Trimming removed 1 base from V and 2 bases from J, with 5 bases in between. The CDR3 runs to 13 residues. CDR3 sequence (DNA): TGTGCCAGCAGTTTAGTACTTAACACTGAAGCTTTCTTT. This translates into CASSLVLNTEAFF.

This CDR3 reads CASSSGRGNEQFF. DNA for the CDR3: TGTGCCAGCAGTAGCGGGAGAGGCAATGAGCAGTTCTTC. The chain is built from TRBV6-4 and TRBJ2-1, with 8 bases identical to TRBD2. Germline CDR1 and CDR2: MRHNA and SNTAGT. Trimming took 5 bases from V and 6 from J; bases not matched to a gene: 3. The CDR3 runs to 13 residues.

This chain joins TRBV6-5 and TRBJ2-5; 13 bases align to TRBD2. The CDR3 totals 16 residues. J gave up 1 base and V 2 bases, and 1 base lay outside the gene matches. Germline V lookup: CDR1 MNHEY, CDR2 SVGAGI. CDR3 sequence: CASSYRLAGGQETQYF. The CDR3 DNA reads TGTGCCAGCAGTTACCGACTAGCGGGGGGCCAAGAGACCCAGTACTTC.

This chain links TRBV5-4 with TRBJ2-7; D is perhaps TRBD2 (6 bases). In germline, CDR1 is SGHNT, CDR2 YYREEE (reference sequence). This CDR3 spans 15 amino acids. With 0 bases removed from V and 9 bases from J, the gap between germline ends came to 19 bases. Here the CDR3 reads CASSLEGGREAVQYF. DNA for the CDR3: TGTGCCAGCAGCTTGGAAGGCGGCAGGGAGGCGGTGCAGTACTTC.

The rearrangement links TRBV3-1 (or the pseudogene TRBV3-2) to TRBJ2-3; D is unresolved. V was shortened by 4 bases and J by 1 base, with 15 bases between the two germline ends. Looked up from germline, CDR1 is LGHDT and CDR2 is YNNKEL (reference sequence). The CDR3 is 16 amino acids. The CDR3 bases are TGTGCCAGCAGCCGGCCTACACGCCGGGGCACAGATACGCAGTATTTT. This sequence encodes CASSRPTRRGTDTQYF.

The V call is TRBV7-8, the J call TRBJ1-2; a weak D match, TRBD1 (6 bases). The V end lost 5 bases, the J end lost 4 bases, and 17 bases lay between the germline ends. The CDR3 is 15 amino acids. The germline CDR1 and CDR2 sequences are SGHVS and FQNEAQ. The CDR3 spells CASSLGQSAPYGYTF. DNA for the CDR3: TGTGCCAGCAGCCTCGGACAGTCGGCCCCCTATGGCTACACCTTC.

The chain has TRBV28 and TRBJ2-7, with a possible D match to TRBD2 (5 bases). The germline CDR1 and CDR2 sequences are MDHEN and SYDVKM. V gave up 3 bases and J gave up 2 bases, with 17 bases separating them. The CDR3 spans 16 residues. The chain's CDR3 is CASSFDMAGGPYEQYF. CDR3 nucleotide sequence: TGTGCCAGCAGTTTTGATATGGCAGGAGGACCCTACGAGCAGTACTTC.

The gene calls are TRBV11-3 and TRBJ2-1; TRBD2 matches at 7 bases. CDR1 and CDR2 from the germline V gene are SGHNT and YENEEA. CDR3 length: 14 amino acids. Unmatched junction bases numbered 7, after V lost 5 bases and J lost 6 bases. The DNA of the CDR3 is TGTGCCAGCAGCCCCAGGTCGGGAGGCAATGAGCAGTTCTTC. It is translated as CASSPRSGGNEQFF.

The chain has TRBV7-2 and TRBJ2-3; the match to TRBD2 covers 10 bases. Germline assignment: CDR1 SGHTA and CDR2 FQGNSA. The CDR3 is made up of 17 amino acids. The trim removed 5 bases at V and 4 bases at J, leaving 12 bases unmatched. The CDR3 sequence: CASSPQRGGLVADTQYF. The CDR3 coding sequence is TGTGCCAGCAGCCCTCAGCGGGGGGGCCTTGTGGCAGATACGCAGTATTTT.

This clone was seen a single time. The chain employs TRBV9 and TRBJ1-2; D is possibly TRBD1 (5 bases). Trimming took 4 bases from V and 7 from J, leaving 23 bases between them. This CDR3 spans 16 amino acids. Per germline, CDR1 SGDLS and CDR2 YYNGEE. Here the CDR3 reads CASSSGTSRLWFGYTF. CDR3 nucleotides: TGTGCCAGCAGCTCCGGGACTTCGCGCCTATGGTTTGGCTACACCTTC.

The gene calls are TRBV3-1 (or the pseudogene TRBV3-2) and TRBJ2-7; tentative D call: TRBD2 (6 bases). The V gene lost 0 bases and the J gene lost 2 bases, with 11 bases spanning the gap. The germline V gene has CDR1 LGHDT and CDR2 YNNKEL (reference sequence). The CDR3 length is 15 residues. CDR3 nucleotide sequence: TGTGCCAGCAGCCAAGACTGGGACTCGGCCTACGAGCAGTACTTC. This gives the protein CASSQDWDSAYEQYF.

In DNA form, the CDR3 reads TGCGCCAGCAGCCAAGATCGGGTTAGCGGGAGATTCTACGAGCAGTACTTC. Its translation is CASSQDRVSGRFYEQYF. The gene calls are TRBV4-1 and TRBJ2-7; 9 nucleotides agree with TRBD2. V lost 0 bases, J lost 3 bases, and 9 bases stayed unmatched. Germline lookup yields CDR1 MGHRA and CDR2 YSYEKL. This CDR3 contains 17 residues.

The chain links TRBV5-8 to TRBJ2-3, with TRBD1 identical over 7 bases. With V trimmed by 5 bases and J by 0 bases, 9 bases remained unmatched. From germline, CDR1 is SGHTS and CDR2 YDEGEE. This CDR3 has 16 residues. The chain's CDR3 is CASSSLGTASTDTQYF. The CDR3 nucleotides are TGTGCCAGCAGTTCCCTCGGGACAGCTAGCACAGATACGCAGTATTTT.

The V call is TRBV10-3, the J call TRBJ1-2; 7 bases map to TRBD1. Germline V gene data show CDR1 as ENHRY and CDR2 as SYGVKD. V lost 6 bases and J lost 6; bases outside the gene matches: 10. This CDR3 comprises 14 residues. This chain's CDR3 is CAIRPTGEGDGYTF. CDR3 DNA sequence: TGTGCCATCAGACCAACAGGGGAAGGAGATGGCTACACCTTC.

The V and J genes are TRBV5-6 and TRBJ2-7; 8 bases line up with TRBD1. The CDR3 sequence is 14 residues long. Germline V gene data show CDR1 as SGHDT and CDR2 as YYEEEE. The trim removed 4 bases at V and 3 bases at J, leaving 6 bases unmatched. The CDR3 loop is CASSTDRGGYEQYF. The CDR3 nucleotides are TGTGCCAGCAGCACCGACAGGGGTGGCTACGAGCAGTACTTC.

V is TRBV25-1 and J is TRBJ2-1; 13 bases fit TRBD2. Germline-derived CDR1 and CDR2 are MGHDK and SYGVNS. The CDR3 sequence is 15 residues long. Unmatched junction bases numbered 7, after V lost 4 bases and J lost 10 bases. The CDR3, as DNA: TGTGCCAGCAGTGGTACTAGCGGGAGGGCCCCCGAGCAGTTCTTC. It encodes CASSGTSGRAPEQFF.

The chain is built from TRBV4-3 and TRBJ1-3; D call uncertain. The V end was cut by 2 bases, the J end by 0 bases, with 5 bases between. This CDR3 has 14 amino acids. Looked up from germline, CDR1 is LGHNA and CDR2 is YSLEER. CDR3 region: CASSQLSSGNTIYF. As DNA, the CDR3 is TGCGCCAGCAGCCAACTAAGCTCTGGAAACACCATATATTTT.

This chain uses TRBV4-2 with TRBJ1-5; D remains ambiguous. Germline values: CDR1 LGHNA, CDR2 YNFKEQ. Trimming stripped 0 bases from V and 4 bases from J, with 10 bases between. The CDR3 spans 15 residues. The CDR3 nucleotides are TGTGCCAGCAGCCAAGATCTAGGGAGAAATCAGCCCCAGCATTTT. This codes for CASSQDLGRNQPQHF.

The chain couples TRBV10-3 to TRBJ2-1, with TRBD2 identical over 7 bases. Per germline, CDR1 ENHRY and CDR2 SYGVKD. V was pared by 0 bases and J by 3 bases, with 17 bases of the junction left unmatched. The CDR3 covers 20 residues. For the CDR3, the DNA is TGTGCCATCAGTGAGTCTGGGGGGGTACGAGCGGACGTAAACTACAATGAGCAGTTCTTC. As protein: CAISESGGVRADVNYNEQFF.

The V call is TRBV19, the J call TRBJ2-4, with TRBD2 matching over 10 bases. In germline, CDR1 is LNHDA, CDR2 SQIVND (reference sequence). CDR3 length equals 15 residues. J was trimmed by 0 bases and V by 5 bases; bases with no gene match: 1. CDR3 nucleotides: TGTGCCAGTAGTGCTAGCGGGAGAGCCAAAAACATTCAGTACTTC. This codes for CASSASGRAKNIQYF.

This chain links TRBV5-8 with TRBJ2-2; D may be TRBD1 (6 bases). In germline, CDR1 is SGHTS, CDR2 YDEGEE. This CDR3 has 15 amino acids. Trimming took 2 bases from V and 1 from J, leaving 9 bases between them. CDR3 nucleotide sequence: TGTGCCAGCAGCTTACCGACAGGGAACACCGGGGAGCTGTTTTTT. Translated: CASSLPTGNTGELFF.